Below are 29 T cell receptor beta chains sequenced from a single sample in a study of blood T cell repertoires in COVID-19. Produced via immunoSEQ multiplex PCR; TCRdb's table is partial and in-frame only. The table shows about 370,000 clones, with 89% occurring only once. Sequencing used peripheral blood. The receptor set was obtained from a woman aged 30 to 39 with COVID-19, enrolled during active disease.

The rearrangement joins TRBV25-1 to TRBJ2-5, with 10 bases aligning to TRBD1. This CDR3 has 16 amino acids. After removal of 5 bases from V and 3 bases from J, the junction contained 9 bases not matched to a gene. Germline V gives CDR1 MGHDK, CDR2 SYGVNS. CDR3: CASSNLGQGVEETQYF. Here the CDR3 DNA reads TGTGCCAGCAGTAACCTAGGACAGGGGGTGGAAGAGACCCAGTACTTC.

CDR3 in DNA: TGTGCCATCCCGGGACAGGGGGCAAACACCATATATTTT. It encodes CAIPGQGANTIYF. The V call is TRBV2, the J call TRBJ1-3; TRBD1 matches 12 bases. This CDR3 region has 13 residues. The germline V gene has CDR1 SNHLY and CDR2 FYNNEI. V lost 10 bases to trimming and J lost 6 bases; unmatched junction nucleotides: 4.

The gene calls are TRBV27 and TRBJ2-7; D is undetermined. Trimming cost V 7 bases and J 5 bases, with 15 bases left between them. The CDR3 loop spans 13 amino acids. Germline-derived CDR1 and CDR2 are MNHEY and SMNVEV (reference sequence). In DNA, the CDR3 is TGTGCCAGCACAGATCGAGCGACGAACGAGCAGTACTTC. The encoded protein is CASTDRATNEQYF.

The genes are TRBV7-9 and TRBJ2-7; the D gene is possibly TRBD1 (5 bases). V dropped 1 base and J dropped 2 bases, with 12 bases sitting between them. This CDR3 contains 15 residues. CDR1 and CDR2 (germline): SEHNR, FQNEAQ (reference sequence). For the CDR3, the DNA is TGTGCCAGCAGCTTAGTTGCTGGACACACCTACGAGCAGTACTTC. Translation: CASSLVAGHTYEQYF.

The chain couples TRBV6-5 to TRBJ2-5, with 8 bases that match TRBD2. V lost 7 bases to trimming and J lost 4 bases; unmatched junction nucleotides: 5. In germline, CDR1 is MNHEY, CDR2 SVGAGI. The CDR3 runs 13 residues. CDR3 sequence: CASTPGLVETQYF. The CDR3 coding sequence is TGTGCCAGCACCCCGGGACTAGTAGAGACCCAGTACTTC.

The sample holds one count of this clone. The chain uses TRBV7-6 and TRBJ2-1; 9 nucleotides line up with TRBD2. This CDR3 is built from 15 residues. With 5 bases clipped from V and 9 bases from J, the junction kept 11 bases outside the gene matches. Per the germline V gene, CDR1 is SGHVS and CDR2 is FNYEAQ. The CDR3 nucleotides are TGTGCCAGCAGCCCGGGACTAGCAGGTAGTGGTGAGCAGTTCTTC. Translated: CASSPGLAGSGEQFF.

V usage is TRBV10-3 and J usage is TRBJ2-1, with D tentatively TRBD2 (5 bases). Trimming took off 4 bases at V and 7 bases at J, with 8 bases between the two ends. This CDR3 contains 12 residues. Per the germline V gene, CDR1 is ENHRY and CDR2 is SYGVKD. The CDR3 spells CAISGAGNEQFF. DNA for the CDR3: TGTGCCATCAGTGGGGCGGGTAATGAGCAGTTCTTC.

V usage is TRBV28 and J usage is TRBJ1-1; a possible D gene is TRBD1 (5 bases). V was pared by 7 bases and J by 0 bases, with 12 bases between. This CDR3 comprises 14 residues. CDR1 and CDR2 (germline): MDHEN, SYDVKM. The CDR3, as DNA: TGTGCCAGCAATGCCGGGGGTATGAACACTGAAGCTTTCTTT. Protein sequence: CASNAGGMNTEAFF.

As to this clone: The sample holds other DNA sequences that translate to the same CDR3. CDR3 in amino acids: CASSLQETQYF. The CDR3 bases are TGTGCCAGCTCTCTCCAAGAGACCCAGTACTTC. This chain connects TRBV18 to TRBJ2-5; D ambiguous. Germline CDR1 reads KGHSH; CDR2 reads LQKENI. V lost 6 bases, J lost 1 base, and 3 bases lay in between. This CDR3 spans 11 amino acids.

V usage is TRBV29-1 and J usage is TRBJ1-2; 8 positions agree with TRBD1. The V gene's germline CDR1 is SQVTM and CDR2 ANQGSEA. The trim removed 5 bases at V and 5 bases at J, leaving 4 bases unmatched. This CDR3 region has 12 residues. The CDR3 sequence is CSVLDRDYGYTF. The CDR3 DNA is TGCAGCGTTCTGGACAGGGATTATGGCTACACCTTC.

Details on this clone: The CDR3 carries no conserved terminal phenylalanine or tryptophan, so it likely arises from a read error. This sequence joins TRBV19 and TRBJ1-2; weak D call: TRBD1 (6 bases). The CDR3 runs 14 residues. V shed 7 bases and J shed 8 bases, with 20 bases lying between them. Germline V gene sequence: CDR1 LNHDA, CDR2 SQIVND (reference sequence). Here the CDR3 reads CASTHHIRQDGYTL. The CDR3 bases are TGTGCCAGTACTCACCATATCCGACAGGACGGCTACACCCTC.

The CDR3, as DNA: TGTGCCAGCAGCTTATCCCCCCCTCTGGTGGGCGGCACAGATACGCAGTATTTT. It specifies CASSLSPPLVGGTDTQYF. V gene TRBV11-2 combines with J gene TRBJ2-3; D unclear. V lost 2 bases, J lost 1 base, and 19 bases lay in between. Per the germline V gene, CDR1 is SGHAT and CDR2 is FQNNGV. The length of the CDR3 is 18 residues.

This chain connects TRBV19 to TRBJ1-5; 8 bases line up with TRBD1. The trim removed 6 bases at V and 0 bases at J, leaving 4 bases unmatched. CDR1 and CDR2 (germline): LNHDA, SQIVND (reference sequence). The CDR3 totals 15 residues. The CDR3 sequence is CASRQGEDSNQPQHF. CDR3 coding DNA: TGTGCCAGTAGACAGGGGGAGGATAGCAATCAGCCCCAGCATTTT.

The rearrangement joins TRBV6-4 to TRBJ2-7, with TRBD2 matching 10 bases. CDR1 MRHNA and CDR2 SNTAGT come from the germline V gene. The V and J ends lost 3 bases and 3 bases, in that order; junction bases with no gene match: 17. CDR3 length: 19 residues. CDR3 loop: CASSEGGSGRPKVIYEQYV. As DNA, the CDR3 is TGTGCCAGCAGTGAGGGTGGTAGCGGGAGGCCCAAGGTAATCTACGAGCAGTACGTC.

This chain connects TRBV10-3 to TRBJ2-7, with 8 bases fitting TRBD1. There are 13 residues in the CDR3. V gave up 2 bases and J gave up 5 bases; unmatched junction bases: 2. Germline V gene data show CDR1 as ENHRY and CDR2 as SYGVKD. CDR3: CAISEGQGNEQYF. Written as DNA, the CDR3 is TGTGCCATCAGTGAGGGACAGGGCAACGAGCAGTACTTC.

The gene calls are TRBV6-5 and TRBJ2-7; 7 bases are a match to TRBD2. The CDR3 contains 15 residues. The germline V gene has CDR1 MNHEY and CDR2 SVGAGI. Trimming removed 5 bases from V and 5 bases from J; junction bases left unmatched: 12. The CDR3 DNA sequence: TGTGCCAGCAGTAACCGGGGGGTGAGTTTTGACGAGCAGTACTTC. This gives the protein CASSNRGVSFDEQYF.

This chain links TRBV4-2 with TRBJ2-4, with 9 bases matching TRBD2. The CDR3 has 19 amino acids. The V segment lost 0 bases and the J segment 1 base; nucleotides outside the gene matches: 10. Germline CDR1 is LGHNA and CDR2 is YNFKEQ. In DNA, the CDR3 is TGTGCCAGCAGCCAAGATCCAGCGGGGGGAGATGCGGCCAAAAACATTCAGTACTTC. This codes for CASSQDPAGGDAAKNIQYF.

The V gene is TRBV10-3, the J gene TRBJ1-3; D uncertain. V lost 6 bases and J 4 bases, leaving 10 bases between the germline ends. The CDR3 length is 13 residues. Per the germline V gene, CDR1 is ENHRY and CDR2 is SYGVKD. The DNA for the CDR3 is TGTGCCATCAGGCCCAGCGAAGGAAACACCATATATTTT. Protein sequence: CAIRPSEGNTIYF.

The gene calls are TRBV9 and TRBJ1-3, with D possibly being TRBD1 (6 bases). Trimming pared 3 bases from V and 4 bases from J, leaving 11 bases between. The CDR3 covers 14 residues. The germline gives CDR1 SGDLS, CDR2 YYNGEE. DNA of the CDR3: TGTGCCAGCAGCGCCGGACAGTTCGGAAACACCATATATTTT. Amino acids: CASSAGQFGNTIYF.

This clone was detected only a few times. The junction departs from the called germline gene at one end, perhaps through a read error. CDR3 residues: CASSGRNF. Here the CDR3 DNA reads TGTGCCAGCAGCGGCCGAAATTTT. The rearrangement uses TRBV7-6 and TRBJ1-3; D unresolved. This CDR3 contains 8 residues. Germline CDR1 is SGHVS and CDR2 is FNYEAQ.

This rearrangement joins TRBV6-2 or TRBV6-3 to TRBJ2-7, with 8 bases matching TRBD1. Germline CDR1 MNHEY, CDR2 SVGEGT. With 4 bases clipped from V and 2 bases from J, the junction kept 13 bases outside the gene matches. The CDR3 is 17 residues long. DNA for the CDR3: TGTGCCAGCAGTTTACGACCCCGGGACAGGTACCCCTACGAGCAGTACTTC. This gives the protein CASSLRPRDRYPYEQYF.

The chain combines TRBV5-1 with TRBJ2-1; 7 positions match TRBD2. The germline gives CDR1 SGHRS, CDR2 YFSETQ. This CDR3 contains 16 residues. The ends lost 3 bases at V and 4 bases at J; junction bases unmatched: 10. CDR3 sequence (DNA): TGCGCCAGCAGCTCGGGCGGGACTACCTCATACAATGAGCAGTTCTTC. Protein product: CASSSGGTTSYNEQFF.

This chain uses TRBV30 with TRBJ2-1; 12 bases are a match to TRBD2. The CDR3 is 14 amino acids. CDR1 and CDR2 from the germline V gene are GTSNPN and SVGIG (reference sequence). V lost 3 bases, J lost 7 bases, and 4 bases stayed unmatched. The CDR3 nucleotides read TGTGCCTGGAGACTAGCGGGAGGTACTAATGAGCAGTTCTTC. Translating gives CAWRLAGGTNEQFF.

The chain employs TRBV6-6 and TRBJ2-7; the D gene is possibly TRBD2 (5 bases). The CDR3 is 13 residues long. Germline loops: CDR1 MNHNY, CDR2 SVGAGI (reference sequence). The germline V and J ends were trimmed by 4 bases and 3 bases, with 10 bases remaining between them. The CDR3: CASSSTGSYEQYV. CDR3 in DNA: TGTGCCAGCAGTTCAACGGGAAGCTACGAGCAGTACGTC.

This sequence joins TRBV5-1 and TRBJ2-7, with D possibly being TRBD1 (7 bases). V was trimmed by 0 bases and J by 2 bases, leaving 12 bases between them. CDR1 is SGHRS, CDR2 YFSETQ, per germline. This CDR3 comprises 15 residues. In DNA, the CDR3 is TGCGCCAGCAGCTTGGCCGGGGGACAGACCTACGAGCAGTACGTC. Amino acids: CASSLAGGQTYEQYV.

The chain employs TRBV19 and TRBJ2-5; TRBD1 matches 7 bases. CDR3 length equals 12 residues. Germline CDR1 is LNHDA and CDR2 is SQIVND (reference sequence). V dropped 6 bases and J dropped 5; count of bases not matched to a gene: 3. In nucleotides, the CDR3 is TGTGCCAGTAGCAGCAGGGGGGAGACCCAGTACTTC. Its protein is CASSSRGETQYF. The full variable domain, in which reference TRBV19 and TRBJ2-5 provide the parts outside the CDR3, is DGGITQSPKYLFRKEGQNVTLSCEQNLNHDAMYWYRQDPGQGLRLIYYSQIVNDFQKGDIAEGYSVSREKKESFPLTVTSAQKNPTAFYLCASSSRGETQYFGPGTRLLVL.

This chain links TRBV11-2 with TRBJ1-6; the match to TRBD1 covers 7 bases. CDR1 SGHAT and CDR2 FQNNGV come from the germline V gene. Losses at the gene ends were 0 bases for V and 7 bases for J; bases not matched to a gene: 3. The length of the CDR3 is 15 residues. CDR3 region: CASSLEGRGNSPLHF. In DNA form, the CDR3 reads TGTGCCAGCAGCTTAGAGGGCAGGGGGAATTCACCCCTCCACTTT.

The chain joins TRBV6-5 to TRBJ1-6; 9 nucleotides line up with TRBD1. With V trimmed by 6 bases and J by 5 bases, 5 bases remained unmatched. Germline V CDR1 and CDR2: MNHEY, SVGAGI. The CDR3 runs to 15 residues. CDR3 DNA: TGTGCCAGCAGCCCCCGGGACAGGGATAATTCACCCCTCCACTTT. Protein: CASSPRDRDNSPLHF.

This sequence joins TRBV10-2 and TRBJ1-4, with 7 nucleotides matching TRBD1. CDR3 length equals 15 residues. Per the germline V gene, CDR1 is WSHSY and CDR2 is SAAADI. The V and J ends lost 6 bases and 0 bases, in that order; junction bases with no gene match: 4. This CDR3 is CASRRDSSTNEKLFF. The CDR3, as DNA: TGCGCCAGCAGAAGGGACAGCTCAACTAATGAAAAACTGTTTTTT.